This entry features one TCR beta chain sequence. No cognate antigen has been identified for it. No much larger clone exists at a distance of one base, and base qualities are not known. Reading from cysteine to phenylalanine, the CDR3 counts 14 amino acids. Only the CDR3 DNA stays, 42 bases, in frame from base 1. The germline ends are 10 bases apart after V is trimmed by 1 base and J by 7 bases. As encoded in the germline V gene, CDR1 is SGHTA while CDR2 is FQGNSA. TCRB and TCRAD loci were amplified from a standardized quantity of quality-controlled genomic DNA using the immunoSEQ multiplex PCR assay. The amplicons spanned the V(D)J region and were long enough to cover the CDR3 and allow V and J genes to be identified. The amplicons were sequenced on an Illumina platform via the commercial immunoSEQ service. The authors' analysis ran thus. Corrections for primer bias and sequencing errors followed previously described methods, while TCRAD and TCRB definitions were based on the IMGT database. The repertoires were analysed using immunoSEQ Analyzer 3.0 and VDJTools for basic statistics, V/J segment usage, diversity estimates, rarefaction and pairwise overlap. Chao1, ChaoE, Efron-Thisted, Shannon and inverse Simpson indices were used to estimate diversity, which was also estimated on datasets down-sampled to the smallest sample. Repertoire overlap used strict matching of CDR3 nucleotide sequence, V gene and J gene, with Jaccard-based multidimensional scaling clustering. TCRdb limited this immuneACCESS table to in-frame rearrangements with V and J called. A share of clones is missing; checked studies link under half to unresolved V genes, and the rest is unexplained. V and J calls and clone size are as listed in that table; D and trimming were resolved from the DNA. The sample contains under 70,000 clones, 90% to 95% of them found a single time. The leading ten clones occupy nearly 6% of the sample.

The data originate from a study of human thymus T cells (dated by TCRdb to 2019 to 2021). With respect to the entire study: The study characterized TCR alpha and beta repertoires from roughly 8 infant thymus samples and a few related peripheral blood samples. Donor ages ranged from about 6 to 244 days, and the cohort comprised roughly 6 male and a couple of female infants.

In Finland, the donors were immunologically healthy infants who were having open corrective cardiac surgery for congenital heart defects. During surgery, a small roughly 0.5-1 mL aliquot of peripheral blood was collected from four of the eight donors. Instead of starting from a fixed cell number, genomic DNA extraction from blood samples used all available leukocytes. Erythrocytes were removed from blood with ACK lysis buffer, and the leukocytes were stored as pellets at -70 °C. A QIAsymphony instrument was used to extract genomic DNA from the frozen cell pellets. The full study reports these points: V and J gene segment usage appeared biased in both thymic and peripheral blood repertoires. On average, thymus samples yielded 800,000 or so unique TCRB clonotypes, whereas blood samples yielded some 80,000.

Sequencing used blood. Recombination joined TRBV7-2 with TRBJ2-2, with the D gene not clear enough to name. This receptor was obtained from a boy under three years old with a congenital heart defect but otherwise immunologically healthy. The bases read TGTGCCAGCAGCTTAGTCTGGGTTGACGGGGAGCTGTTTTTT. Its protein product is CASSLVWVDGELFF.